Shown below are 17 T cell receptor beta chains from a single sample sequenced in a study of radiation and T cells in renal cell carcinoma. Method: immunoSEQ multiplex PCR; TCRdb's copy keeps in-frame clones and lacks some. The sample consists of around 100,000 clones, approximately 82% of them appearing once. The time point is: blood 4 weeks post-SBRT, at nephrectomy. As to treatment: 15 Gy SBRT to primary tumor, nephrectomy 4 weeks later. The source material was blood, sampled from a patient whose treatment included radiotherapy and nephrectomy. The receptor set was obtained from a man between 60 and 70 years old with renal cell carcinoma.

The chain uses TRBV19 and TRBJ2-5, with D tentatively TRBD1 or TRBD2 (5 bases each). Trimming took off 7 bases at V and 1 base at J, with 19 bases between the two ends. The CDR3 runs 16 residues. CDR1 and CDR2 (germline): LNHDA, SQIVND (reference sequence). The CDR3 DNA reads TGTGCCAGTACCCCTAGGACGGGGCGTAGCCAAGAGACCCAGTACTTC. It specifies CASTPRTGRSQETQYF.

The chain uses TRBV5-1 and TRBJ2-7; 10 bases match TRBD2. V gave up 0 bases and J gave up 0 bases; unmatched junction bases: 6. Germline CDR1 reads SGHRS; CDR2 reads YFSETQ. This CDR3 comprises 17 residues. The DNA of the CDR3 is TGCGCCAGCAGCTTGGAGACTAGCGGGCAGAGCTCCTACGAGCAGTACTTC. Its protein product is CASSLETSGQSSYEQYF.

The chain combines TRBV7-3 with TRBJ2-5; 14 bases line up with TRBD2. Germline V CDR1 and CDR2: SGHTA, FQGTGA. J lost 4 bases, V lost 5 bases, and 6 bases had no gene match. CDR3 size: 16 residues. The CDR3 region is CASSPKGLAGGETQYF. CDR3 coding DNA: TGTGCCAGCAGCCCAAAAGGACTAGCGGGGGGAGAGACCCAGTACTTC.

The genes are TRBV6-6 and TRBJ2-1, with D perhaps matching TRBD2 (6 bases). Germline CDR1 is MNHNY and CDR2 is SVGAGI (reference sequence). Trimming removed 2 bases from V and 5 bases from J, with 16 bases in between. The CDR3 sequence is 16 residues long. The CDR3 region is CASSYGGLGWDNEQFF. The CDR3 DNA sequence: TGTGCCAGCAGTTACGGGGGACTGGGCTGGGACAATGAGCAGTTCTTC.

CDR3 sequence reads: CASSSGVGETQYF. The CDR3 DNA follows: TGCGCCAGCAGCTCAGGGGTCGGCGAGACCCAGTACTTC. The genes are TRBV5-1 and TRBJ2-5; tentative D call: TRBD1 (6 bases). Germline loops: CDR1 SGHRS, CDR2 YFSETQ. The CDR3 contains 13 residues. Trimming pared 3 bases from V and 5 bases from J, leaving 11 bases between.

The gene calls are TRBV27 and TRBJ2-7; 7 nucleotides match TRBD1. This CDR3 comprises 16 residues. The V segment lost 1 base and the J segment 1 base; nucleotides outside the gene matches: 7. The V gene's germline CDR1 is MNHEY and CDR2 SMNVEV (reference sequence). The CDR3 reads CASSLYHRGVSYEQYF. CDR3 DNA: TGTGCCAGCAGTTTATATCACAGGGGCGTTTCCTACGAGCAGTACTTC.

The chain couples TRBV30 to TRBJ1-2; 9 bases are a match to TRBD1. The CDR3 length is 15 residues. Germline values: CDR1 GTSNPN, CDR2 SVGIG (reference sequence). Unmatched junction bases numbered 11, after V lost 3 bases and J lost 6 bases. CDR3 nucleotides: TGTGCCTGGAGCTGGGACAGGGAGGTGCTTCATGGCTACACCTTC. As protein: CAWSWDREVLHGYTF.

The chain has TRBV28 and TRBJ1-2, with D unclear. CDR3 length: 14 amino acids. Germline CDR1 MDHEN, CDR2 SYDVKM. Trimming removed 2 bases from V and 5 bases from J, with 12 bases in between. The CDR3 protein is CASSLRQTAYGYTF. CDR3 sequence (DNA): TGTGCCAGCAGTTTAAGGCAGACTGCTTATGGCTACACCTTC.

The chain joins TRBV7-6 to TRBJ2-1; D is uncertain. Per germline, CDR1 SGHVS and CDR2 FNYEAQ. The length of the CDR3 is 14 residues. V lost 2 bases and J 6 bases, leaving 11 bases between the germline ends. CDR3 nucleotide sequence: TGTGCCAGCAGCTTATGGGCCAACGTCAATGAGCAGTTCTTC. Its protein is CASSLWANVNEQFF.

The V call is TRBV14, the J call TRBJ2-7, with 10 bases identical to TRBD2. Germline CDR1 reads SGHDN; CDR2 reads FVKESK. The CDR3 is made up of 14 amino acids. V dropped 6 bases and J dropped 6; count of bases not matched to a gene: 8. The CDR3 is CASSPSGSRLEQYF. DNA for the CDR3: TGTGCCAGCAGTCCTAGCGGGAGTAGACTCGAGCAGTACTTC.

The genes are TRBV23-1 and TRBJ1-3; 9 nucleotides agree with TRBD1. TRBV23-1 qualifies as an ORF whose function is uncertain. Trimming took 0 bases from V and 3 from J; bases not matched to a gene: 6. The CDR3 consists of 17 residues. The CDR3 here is CASSQSDAGQGGNTIYF. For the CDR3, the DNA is TGCGCCAGCAGTCAATCGGATGCGGGACAGGGTGGAAACACCATATATTTT.

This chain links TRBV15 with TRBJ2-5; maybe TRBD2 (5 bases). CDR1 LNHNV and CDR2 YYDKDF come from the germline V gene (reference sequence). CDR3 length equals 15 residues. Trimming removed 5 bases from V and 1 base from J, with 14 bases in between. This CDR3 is CATSGTPAGQETQYF. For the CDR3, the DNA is TGTGCCACCAGCGGAACCCCCGCGGGCCAAGAGACCCAGTACTTC.

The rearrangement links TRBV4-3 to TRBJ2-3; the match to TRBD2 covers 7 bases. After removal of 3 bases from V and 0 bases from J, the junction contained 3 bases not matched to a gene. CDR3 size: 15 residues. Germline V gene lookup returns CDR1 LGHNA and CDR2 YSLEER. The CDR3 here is CASSHYSGSTDTQYF. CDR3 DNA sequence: TGCGCCAGCAGCCACTATAGCGGGAGCACAGATACGCAGTATTTT.

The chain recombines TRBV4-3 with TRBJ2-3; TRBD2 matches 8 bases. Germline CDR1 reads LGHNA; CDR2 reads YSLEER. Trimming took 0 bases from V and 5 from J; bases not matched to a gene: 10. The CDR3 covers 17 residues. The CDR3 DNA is TGCGCCAGCAGCCAAGAACGGGAAGCGGGAGTGAGAGATACGCAGTATTTT. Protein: CASSQEREAGVRDTQYF.

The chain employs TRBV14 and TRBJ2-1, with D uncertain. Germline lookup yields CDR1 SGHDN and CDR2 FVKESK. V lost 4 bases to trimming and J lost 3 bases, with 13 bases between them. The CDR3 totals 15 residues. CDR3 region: CASSLWTTGYNEQFF. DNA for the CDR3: TGTGCCAGCAGCCTATGGACGACTGGCTACAATGAGCAGTTCTTC.

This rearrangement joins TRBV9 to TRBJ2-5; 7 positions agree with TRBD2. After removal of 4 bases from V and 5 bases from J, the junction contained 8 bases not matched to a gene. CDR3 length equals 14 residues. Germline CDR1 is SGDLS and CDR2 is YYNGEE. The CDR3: CASSPLGGDETQYF. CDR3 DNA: TGTGCCAGCAGCCCCCTGGGGGGGGACGAGACCCAGTACTTC.

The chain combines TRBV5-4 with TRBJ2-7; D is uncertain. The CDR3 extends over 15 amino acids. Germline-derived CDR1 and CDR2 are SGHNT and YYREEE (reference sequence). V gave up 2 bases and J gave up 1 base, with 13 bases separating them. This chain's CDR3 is CASSFAPGASYEQYF. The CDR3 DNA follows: TGTGCCAGCAGCTTTGCCCCAGGCGCTTCCTACGAGCAGTACTTC.